This T cell receptor beta chain is from a study of regulatory T cells in long-lasting Graves disease. Time point: persistent/refractory GD, antithyroid drugs over 5 years with positive TRAb. PBMC-extracted RNA yielded the TCR library. HTBI primers from iRepertoire and Arm-PCR of CDR3 regions yielded the TCR beta libraries. TCRdb redid the calling of the multiplex PCR reads with MiXCR, one entry per CDR3 protein. The sample holds 650,000 to 850,000 distinct CDR3 sequences, 25% to 30% seen once. This CDR3 region has 14 residues. With 3 bases clipped from V and 6 bases from J, the junction kept 7 bases outside the gene matches. Germline V gene data show CDR1 as MNHEY and CDR2 as SVGAGI.

The source is a female donor with Graves disease. The sequences come from peripheral blood mononuclear cells (PBMCs), collected when the disease was refractory, from a patient treated with antithyroid drugs. This chain connects TRBV6-5 to TRBJ1-1, with 7 bases that match TRBD1. CDR3 nucleotide sequence: TGTGCCAGCAGTTATCAGGGGGGTTGGGCTGAAGCTTTCTTT. Translating gives CASSYQGGWAEAFF.